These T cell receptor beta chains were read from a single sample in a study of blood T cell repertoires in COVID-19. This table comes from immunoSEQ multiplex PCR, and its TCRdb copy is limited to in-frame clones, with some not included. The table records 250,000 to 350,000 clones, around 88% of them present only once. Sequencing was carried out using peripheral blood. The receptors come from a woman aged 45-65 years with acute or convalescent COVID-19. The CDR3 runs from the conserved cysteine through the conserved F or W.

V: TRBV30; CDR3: CAWSVGGTQYF
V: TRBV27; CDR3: CASSSYRGRWDEQFF
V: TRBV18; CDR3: CASSPPAPGVRLPYEQYF
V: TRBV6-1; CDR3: CASSEYDSSGNTIYF
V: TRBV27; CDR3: CASSRSGGDGYTF
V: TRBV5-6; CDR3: CASSYRGGTGELFF
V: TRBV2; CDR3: CASTRNSDNEQFF
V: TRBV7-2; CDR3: CASSLTRLSYEQYF
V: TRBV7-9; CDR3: CASSTHRDRLYEQYF
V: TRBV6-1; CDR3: CASSEGGTMSTEAFF
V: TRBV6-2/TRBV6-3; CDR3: CASSNDGNYGYTF